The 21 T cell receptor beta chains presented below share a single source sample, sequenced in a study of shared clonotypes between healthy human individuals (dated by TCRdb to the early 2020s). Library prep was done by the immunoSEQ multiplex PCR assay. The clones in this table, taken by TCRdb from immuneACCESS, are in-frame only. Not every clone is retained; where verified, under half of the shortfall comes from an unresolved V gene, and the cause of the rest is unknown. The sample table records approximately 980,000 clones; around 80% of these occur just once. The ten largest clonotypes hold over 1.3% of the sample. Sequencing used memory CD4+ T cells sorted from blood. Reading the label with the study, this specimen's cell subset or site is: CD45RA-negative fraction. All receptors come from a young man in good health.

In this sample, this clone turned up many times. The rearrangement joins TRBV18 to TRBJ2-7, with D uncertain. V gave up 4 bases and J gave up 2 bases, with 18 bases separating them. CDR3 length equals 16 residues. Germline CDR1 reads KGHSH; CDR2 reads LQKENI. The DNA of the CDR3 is TGTGCCAGCTCACTCGAGACAAGGTACTCAACCTACGAGCAGTACTTC. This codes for CASSLETRYSTYEQYF.

The CDR3 region has the DNA TGTGCCAGCAGTTCCAGGGACAGGGGATCCCCTGGGGCCAACGTCCTGACTTTC. Its protein product is CASSSRDRGSPGANVLTF. The chain is built from TRBV7-2 and TRBJ2-6; 10 bases agree with TRBD1. The germline CDR1 and CDR2 sequences are SGHTA and FQGNSA. V dropped 6 bases and J dropped 2; count of bases not matched to a gene: 10. This CDR3 contains 18 residues.

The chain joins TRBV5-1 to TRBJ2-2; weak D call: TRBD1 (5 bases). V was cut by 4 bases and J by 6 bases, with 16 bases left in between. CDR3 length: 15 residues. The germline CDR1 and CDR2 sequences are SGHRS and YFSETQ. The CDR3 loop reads CASSADPGYPGELFF. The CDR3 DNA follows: TGCGCCAGCAGCGCTGATCCAGGGTACCCCGGGGAGCTGTTTTTT.

CDR3 DNA sequence: TGCGCCAGCAGCTCTGGGGGCCTTGGAAACACCATATATTTT. It codes for CASSSGGLGNTIYF. The V gene is TRBV5-1, the J gene TRBJ1-3; D possibly corresponds to TRBD1 (6 bases). Trimming pared 3 bases from V and 3 bases from J, leaving 10 bases between. Germline V gene sequence: CDR1 SGHRS, CDR2 YFSETQ. This CDR3 region has 14 residues.

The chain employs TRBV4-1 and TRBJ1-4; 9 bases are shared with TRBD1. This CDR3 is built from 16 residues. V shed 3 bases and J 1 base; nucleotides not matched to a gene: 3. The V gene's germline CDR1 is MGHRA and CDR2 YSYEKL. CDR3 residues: CASSQGTGQTNEKLFF. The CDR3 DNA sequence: TGCGCCAGCAGCCAGGGGACAGGGCAAACTAATGAAAAACTGTTTTTT.

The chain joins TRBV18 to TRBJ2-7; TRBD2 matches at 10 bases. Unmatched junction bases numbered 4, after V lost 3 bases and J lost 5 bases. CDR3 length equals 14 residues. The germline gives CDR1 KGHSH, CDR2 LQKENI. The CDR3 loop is CASSPLAGENEQYF. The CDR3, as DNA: TGTGCCAGCTCACCCCTAGCGGGAGAAAACGAGCAGTACTTC.

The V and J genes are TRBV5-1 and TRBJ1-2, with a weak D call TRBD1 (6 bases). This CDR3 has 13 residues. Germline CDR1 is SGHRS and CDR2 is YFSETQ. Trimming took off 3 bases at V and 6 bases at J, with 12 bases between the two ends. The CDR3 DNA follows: TGCGCCAGCAGCTCCCATCACAGGGATGGCTACACCTTC. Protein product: CASSSHHRDGYTF.

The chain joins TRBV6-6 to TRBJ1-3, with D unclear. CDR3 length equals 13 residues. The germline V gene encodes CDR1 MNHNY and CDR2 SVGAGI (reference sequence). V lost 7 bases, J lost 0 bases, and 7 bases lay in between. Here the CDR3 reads CASILTSGNTIYF. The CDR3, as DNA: TGTGCCAGCATCCTGACCTCTGGAAACACCATATATTTT.

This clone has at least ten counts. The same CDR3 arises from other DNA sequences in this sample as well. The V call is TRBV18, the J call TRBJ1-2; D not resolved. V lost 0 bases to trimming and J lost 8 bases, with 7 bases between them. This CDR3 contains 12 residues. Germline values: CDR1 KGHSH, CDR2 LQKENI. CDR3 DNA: TGTGCCAGCTCACCACCCTGGGGAGGCTACACCTTC. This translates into CASSPPWGGYTF.

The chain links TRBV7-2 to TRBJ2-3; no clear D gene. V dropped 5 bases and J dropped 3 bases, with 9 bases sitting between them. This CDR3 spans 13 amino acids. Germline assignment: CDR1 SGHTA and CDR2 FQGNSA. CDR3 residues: CASSPYKTDTQYF. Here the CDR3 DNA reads TGTGCCAGCAGCCCTTACAAGACAGATACGCAGTATTTT.

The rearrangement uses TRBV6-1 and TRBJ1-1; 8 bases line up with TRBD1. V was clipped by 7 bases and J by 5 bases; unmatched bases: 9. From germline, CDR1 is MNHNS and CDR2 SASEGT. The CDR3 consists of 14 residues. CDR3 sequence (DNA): TGTGCCAGCAACGACAGGGGCTTAAGAACTGAAGCTTTCTTT. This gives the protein CASNDRGLRTEAFF.

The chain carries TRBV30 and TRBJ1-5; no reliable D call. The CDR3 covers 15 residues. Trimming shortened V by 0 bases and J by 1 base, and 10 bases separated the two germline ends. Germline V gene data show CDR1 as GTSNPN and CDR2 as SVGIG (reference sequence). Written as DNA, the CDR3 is TGTGCCTGGAGTGTCGGGGTGGTGAGCAATCAGCCCCAGCATTTT. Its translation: CAWSVGVVSNQPQHF.

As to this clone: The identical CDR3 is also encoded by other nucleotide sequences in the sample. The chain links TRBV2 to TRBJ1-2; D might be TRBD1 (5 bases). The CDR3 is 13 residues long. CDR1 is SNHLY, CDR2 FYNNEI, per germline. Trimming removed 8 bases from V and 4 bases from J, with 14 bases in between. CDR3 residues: CASSPDSFYGYTF. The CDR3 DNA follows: TGTGCCAGCTCCCCAGACAGTTTCTATGGCTACACCTTC.

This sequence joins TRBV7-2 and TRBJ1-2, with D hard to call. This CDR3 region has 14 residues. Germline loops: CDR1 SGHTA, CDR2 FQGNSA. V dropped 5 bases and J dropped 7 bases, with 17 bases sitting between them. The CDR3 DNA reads TGTGCCAGCAGCCGCGGAGTACCCCCCCGTGGCTACACCTTC. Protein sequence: CASSRGVPPRGYTF.

This CDR3 reads CASSSNGRGDNEQFF. In DNA form, the CDR3 reads TGCGCCAGCAGCTCCAACGGGAGGGGGGACAATGAGCAGTTCTTC. The chain has TRBV5-1 and TRBJ2-1; 8 bases fit TRBD2. CDR1 and CDR2 (germline): SGHRS, YFSETQ. The CDR3 contains 15 residues. Trimming cost V 3 bases and J 5 bases; bases outside gene matches: 7.

DNA for the CDR3: TGTGCCAGCAGCTTGTCTCGCCCCAACCCGAACACTGAAGCTTTCTTT. It translates to CASSLSRPNPNTEAFF. The chain couples TRBV5-8 to TRBJ1-1, with D unclear. This CDR3 is built from 16 residues. Deletions cut 1 base from V and 1 base from J, with 14 bases between. The germline CDR1 and CDR2 sequences are SGHTS and YDEGEE. The entire variable domain, with the rest obtained from reference TRBV5-8 and TRBJ1-1, is as follows: EAGVTQSPTHLIKTRGQQATLRCSPISGHTSVYWYQQALGLGLQFLLWYDEGEERNRGNFPPRFSGRQFPNYSSELNVNALELEDSALYLCASSLSRPNPNTEAFFGQGTRLTVV.

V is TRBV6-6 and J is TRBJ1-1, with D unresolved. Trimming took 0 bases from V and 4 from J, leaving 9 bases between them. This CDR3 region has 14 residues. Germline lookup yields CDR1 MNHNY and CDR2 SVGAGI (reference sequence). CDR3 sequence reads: CASSYSSVGTEAFF. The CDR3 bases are TGTGCCAGCAGTTACTCGAGCGTCGGCACTGAAGCTTTCTTT.

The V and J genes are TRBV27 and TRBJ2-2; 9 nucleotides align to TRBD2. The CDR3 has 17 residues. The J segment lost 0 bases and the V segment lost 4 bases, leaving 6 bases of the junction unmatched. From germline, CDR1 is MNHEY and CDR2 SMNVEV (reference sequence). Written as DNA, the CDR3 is TGTGCCAGCAGTTACCTCGGACTAGCGCCGAACACCGGGGAGCTGTTTTTT. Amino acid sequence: CASSYLGLAPNTGELFF.

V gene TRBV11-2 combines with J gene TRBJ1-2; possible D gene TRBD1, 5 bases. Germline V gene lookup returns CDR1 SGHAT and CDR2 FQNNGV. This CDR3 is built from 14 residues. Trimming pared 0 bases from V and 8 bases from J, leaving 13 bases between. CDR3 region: CASSLDGGKGGYTF. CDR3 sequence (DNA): TGTGCCAGCAGCTTAGATGGGGGAAAGGGAGGCTACACCTTC.

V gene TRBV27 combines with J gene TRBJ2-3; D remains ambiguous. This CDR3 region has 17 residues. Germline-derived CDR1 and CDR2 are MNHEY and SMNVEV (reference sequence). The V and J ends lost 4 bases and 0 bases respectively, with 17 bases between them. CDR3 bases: TGTGCCAGCAGTTCCCGGACCCCGCCAAGAAGCACAGATACGCAGTATTTT. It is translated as CASSSRTPPRSTDTQYF.

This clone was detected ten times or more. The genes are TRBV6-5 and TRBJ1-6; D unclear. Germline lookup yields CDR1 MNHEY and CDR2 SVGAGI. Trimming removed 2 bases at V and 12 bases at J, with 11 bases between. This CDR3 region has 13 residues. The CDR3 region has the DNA TGTGCCAGCAGTTACAAAGACACCAGACCCCTCCACTTT. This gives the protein CASSYKDTRPLHF.